This TCR beta chain derives from a study of cytomegalovirus exposure and HLA in healthy donors. Study results and limitations: Reportedly, a later analysis found an Asian-associated ancestry cluster had fewer N-insertions than the roughly 670-donor mean.

Germline loops: CDR1 GTSNPN, CDR2 SVGIG (reference sequence). The CDR3 sequence is 12 residues long. The V gene end was trimmed by 7 bases and the J gene end by 5 bases; junction bases not matched to a gene: 5. 60 Vbeta and 13 Jbeta primers were used in PCR. Sequencing used immunoSEQ multiplex PCR; TCRdb keeps in-frame clones, though not all of them. The table records over 150,000 clones, about four fifths of them present only once. With regard to this clone: Its antigen is still unknown.

The gene calls are TRBV30 and TRBJ2-1; 7 positions match TRBD1. Material for sequencing was PBMCs. The sequence derives from a man aged 30-40 years in good health and CMV-seronegative. The CDR3 protein is CASRGFHNEQFF. Here the CDR3 DNA reads TGTGCCTCCAGGGGGTTCCACAATGAGCAGTTCTTC.